This T cell receptor (beta chain) was identified during a study of blood T cells in healthy people across ages. For the second PCR, which ran for about 7 to 12 cycles, a sample-barcoded 5' primer and a J-beta primer mix were used. TCRdb itself ran the 5' RACE reads through MiXCR, one entry per CDR3 protein. Among some 1,800,000 distinct CDR3 sequences listed, about two fifths were seen once. The V end lost 3 bases, the J end lost 5 bases, and 16 bases lay between the germline ends. This CDR3 is built from 14 residues. CDR1 DFQATT and CDR2 SNEGSKA come from the germline V gene (reference sequence). This clonotype was seen many times.

The clonotype comes from a human donor in good health. The chain recombines TRBV20-1 with TRBJ1-1, with D unresolved. The sequenced sample was blood. The CDR3 nucleotides are TGCAGTGCTAGGATCCCCACGTTGGAAACTGAAGCTTTCTTT. Its translation is CSARIPTLETEAFF.